This entry lists 20 T cell receptor beta chains sequenced from one sample in a study of shared clonotypes between healthy human individuals. CD45RO-negative, CCR7-positively selected cells formed the naive CD8 fraction, excluding terminally differentiated effector memory CD45RA+ cells. Produced via immunoSEQ multiplex PCR; TCRdb's table is partial and in-frame only. The sample lists 1.5 million to 2.5 million clones; about 95% were seen once. Sequencing was carried out using naive CD8+ T cells sorted from blood. These receptors came from a man younger than 35 in good health.

This chain links TRBV5-6 with TRBJ1-1; D gene unclear. This CDR3 comprises 12 residues. The V gene's germline CDR1 is SGHDT and CDR2 YYEEEE. Trimming took 2 bases from V and 7 from J, leaving 9 bases between them. The CDR3 region has the DNA TGTGCCAGCAGCTTCGACCGCCGTGAAGCTTTCTTT. Translating gives CASSFDRREAFF.

V and J are TRBV14 and TRBJ2-3, with D perhaps given as TRBD1 or TRBD2 (5 bases each). Deletions cut 0 bases from V and 6 bases from J, with 10 bases between. The CDR3 contains 14 residues. CDR1 and CDR2 (germline): SGHDN, FVKESK. CDR3 coding DNA: TGTGCCAGCAGCCAAGACTTCGGGGACGATACGCAGTATTTT. This gives the protein CASSQDFGDDTQYF.

The V call is TRBV20-1, the J call TRBJ2-7; tentative D call: TRBD1 (5 bases). Germline CDR1 is DFQATT and CDR2 is SNEGSKA (reference sequence). The ends were cut back, 3 bases at V and 13 bases at J, with 16 bases in the middle. This CDR3 is built from 11 residues. DNA of the CDR3: TGCAGTGCTAGGACAGCCGGCCTAGGATACTTC. This codes for CSARTAGLGYF.

The rearrangement joins TRBV4-3 to TRBJ2-4; 8 nucleotides align to TRBD2. V shed 2 bases and J 0 bases; nucleotides not matched to a gene: 6. In germline, CDR1 is LGHNA, CDR2 YSLEER. This CDR3 region has 17 residues. The CDR3 sequence is CASSQNSGGLAKNIQYF. CDR3 nucleotides: TGCGCCAGCAGCCAAAACAGCGGGGGACTAGCCAAAAACATTCAGTACTTC.

CDR3 in DNA: TGTGCCAGCAGCTATAACGGGGTCAGGATCAGTGAGAATAATTCACCCCTCCACTTT. Its translation: CASSYNGVRISENNSPLHF. The rearrangement links TRBV7-8 to TRBJ1-6, with no clear D. Between the trimmed V and J ends, which lost 4 bases and 5 bases, there was a span of 24 bases. This CDR3 is 19 amino acids long. The germline gives CDR1 SGHVS, CDR2 FQNEAQ.

The rearrangement links TRBV19 to TRBJ1-1; maybe TRBD1 (6 bases). Looked up from germline, CDR1 is LNHDA and CDR2 is SQIVND (reference sequence). The V gene lost 6 bases and the J gene lost 4 bases, with 15 bases spanning the gap. The CDR3 loop spans 14 amino acids. Written as DNA, the CDR3 is TGTGCCAGTAGGGAAGGGGGGTCCAGCACTGAAGCTTTCTTT. Protein: CASREGGSSTEAFF.

The V call is TRBV7-9, the J call TRBJ1-4, with TRBD1 matching over 10 bases. This CDR3 is built from 15 residues. Trimming at V came to 1 base and at J to 8 bases, leaving 4 bases not matched to a gene. Germline values: CDR1 SEHNR, CDR2 FQNEAQ (reference sequence). The CDR3: CASSLGQGAEEKLFF. In nucleotides, the CDR3 is TGTGCCAGCAGCTTAGGACAGGGGGCAGAGGAAAAACTGTTTTTT.

For this clone: The sample has other DNA sequences that encode this CDR3 too. V gene TRBV4-1 combines with J gene TRBJ1-1; D gene unclear. This CDR3 contains 13 residues. Between the trimmed V and J ends, which lost 1 base and 4 bases, there was a span of 7 bases. The germline gives CDR1 MGHRA, CDR2 YSYEKL. CDR3 bases: TGCGCCAGCAGCCAAGGGGTTCGCACTGAAGCTTTCTTT. Amino acid sequence: CASSQGVRTEAFF.

Comments on this clone: The same CDR3 also results from other DNA sequences found in this sample. This sequence joins TRBV13 and TRBJ2-5; D gene unclear. This CDR3 comprises 11 residues. The germline V and J ends were trimmed by 3 bases and 5 bases, with 4 bases remaining between them. CDR1 PRHDT and CDR2 FYEKMQ come from the germline V gene (reference sequence). CDR3: CASSFQETQYF. The CDR3 nucleotides are TGTGCCAGCAGCTTCCAGGAGACCCAGTACTTC.

The chain combines TRBV5-1 with TRBJ1-1, with 10 bases lining up with TRBD1. CDR3 length: 14 amino acids. V was pared by 2 bases and J by 4 bases, with 2 bases of the junction left unmatched. Looked up from germline, CDR1 is SGHRS and CDR2 is YFSETQ. The CDR3 region has the DNA TGCGCCAGCAGCTTCGACAGGGGGCCCACTGAAGCTTTCTTT. This sequence encodes CASSFDRGPTEAFF.

The chain recombines TRBV6-1 with TRBJ2-7; no reliable D call. V was cut by 1 base and J by 2 bases, with 12 bases left in between. This CDR3 region has 15 residues. Germline loops: CDR1 MNHNS, CDR2 SASEGT. The CDR3 DNA follows: TGTGCCAGCAGTGAAGGGTCTCACGCTCCCTACGAGCAGTACTTC. Translation gives CASSEGSHAPYEQYF.

The chain is built from TRBV5-6 and TRBJ2-7, with TRBD1 as a possible D gene (6 bases). V lost 3 bases to trimming and J lost 5 bases, with 18 bases between them. Germline CDR1 reads SGHDT; CDR2 reads YYEEEE. This CDR3 region has 15 residues. The DNA of the CDR3 is TGTGCCAGCAGCTACGGCACAGGGTTCGAAGACGAGCAGTACTTC. Translation: CASSYGTGFEDEQYF.

The CDR3: CASSQAGTGPGELFF. The CDR3 DNA reads as TGCGCCAGCAGCCAGGCTGGTACAGGGCCCGGGGAGCTGTTTTTT. The rearrangement links TRBV4-3 to TRBJ2-2, with D perhaps matching TRBD1 (6 bases). The germline gives CDR1 LGHNA, CDR2 YSLEER. V gave up 3 bases and J gave up 6 bases, with 14 bases separating them. CDR3 length equals 15 residues.

CDR3 DNA sequence: TGTGCCAGCAGTGACCCCGAGACCTACAATGAGCAGTTCTTC. Translated: CASSDPETYNEQFF. The rearrangement uses TRBV2 and TRBJ2-1; D remains ambiguous. The V end was cut by 3 bases, the J end by 2 bases, with 8 bases between. This CDR3 has 14 amino acids. In germline, CDR1 is SNHLY, CDR2 FYNNEI.

The V gene is TRBV25-1, the J gene TRBJ2-1, with TRBD1 matching over 8 bases. V dropped 9 bases and J dropped 3; count of bases not matched to a gene: 19. CDR1 and CDR2 (germline): MGHDK, SYGVNS. This CDR3 region has 18 residues. The CDR3 loop reads CASTRRSQTGDSYNEQFF. The DNA for the CDR3 is TGTGCCAGTACACGAAGGTCCCAGACAGGGGACAGCTACAATGAGCAGTTCTTC.

Comment on this clone: This specimen includes other DNA sequences encoding the same CDR3. The rearrangement joins TRBV7-9 to TRBJ2-7; D uncertain. The CDR3 covers 13 residues. Germline CDR1 SEHNR, CDR2 FQNEAQ (reference sequence). Trimming left V 1 base short and J 3 bases short, with 7 bases between. The CDR3 sequence: CASSLEGNYEQYF. The CDR3 DNA is TGTGCCAGCAGCTTAGAGGGTAACTACGAGCAGTACTTC.

The chain recombines TRBV30 with TRBJ2-5; no clear D. The V gene's germline CDR1 is GTSNPN and CDR2 SVGIG (reference sequence). This CDR3 is built from 15 residues. The ends were cut back, 2 bases at V and 1 base at J, with 14 bases in the middle. CDR3 sequence (DNA): TGTGCCTGGAGTATAGGTCTAGAAGTCCAAGAGACCCAGTACTTC. This sequence encodes CAWSIGLEVQETQYF.

The chain combines TRBV6-5 with TRBJ2-3; 10 bases agree with TRBD2. The CDR3 totals 16 residues. With 2 bases clipped from V and 2 bases from J, the junction kept 4 bases outside the gene matches. Per the germline V gene, CDR1 is MNHEY and CDR2 is SVGAGI. CDR3 DNA sequence: TGTGCCAGCAGTTACGGACTAGCGGACCTCACAGATACGCAGTATTTT. Translated, it gives CASSYGLADLTDTQYF.

The chain's CDR3 is CAISETGPAEKLFF. CDR3 coding DNA: TGTGCCATCAGTGAGACCGGTCCTGCTGAAAAACTGTTTTTT. V is TRBV10-3 and J is TRBJ1-4, with D unresolved. Looked up from germline, CDR1 is ENHRY and CDR2 is SYGVKD. The CDR3 is made up of 14 amino acids. V gave up 2 bases and J gave up 7 bases, with 11 bases separating them.

The CDR3 DNA is TGTGCCAGCAGCCAAGATGGTTTAGAGCCCCAGCATTTT. This sequence encodes CASSQDGLEPQHF. This chain uses TRBV14 with TRBJ1-5; no clear D. This CDR3 is built from 13 residues. CDR1 and CDR2 (germline): SGHDN, FVKESK. V was clipped by 0 bases and J by 8 bases, with 8 bases between them. Drawing the rest from reference TRBV14 and TRBJ1-5, the complete variable domain is EAGVTQFPSHSVIEKGQTVTLRCDPISGHDNLYWYRRVMGKEIKFLLHFVKESKQDESGMPNNRFLAERTGGTYSTLKVQPAELEDSGVYFCASSQDGLEPQHFGDGTRLSIL.